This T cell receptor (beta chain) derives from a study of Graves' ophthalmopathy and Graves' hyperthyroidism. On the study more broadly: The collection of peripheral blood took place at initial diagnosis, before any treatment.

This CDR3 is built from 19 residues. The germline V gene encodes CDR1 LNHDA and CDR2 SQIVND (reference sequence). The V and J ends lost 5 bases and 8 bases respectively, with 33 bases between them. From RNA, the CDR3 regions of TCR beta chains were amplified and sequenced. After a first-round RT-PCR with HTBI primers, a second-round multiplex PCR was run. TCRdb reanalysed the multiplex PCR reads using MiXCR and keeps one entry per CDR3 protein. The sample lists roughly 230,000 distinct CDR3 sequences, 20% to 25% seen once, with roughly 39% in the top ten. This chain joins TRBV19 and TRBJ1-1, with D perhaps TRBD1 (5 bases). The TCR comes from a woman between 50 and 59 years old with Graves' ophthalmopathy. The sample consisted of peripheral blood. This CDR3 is CASSDGPRSPTTREGEAFF. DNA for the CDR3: TGTGCCAGTAGTGACGGACCTCGATCGCCCACGACCAGGGAAGGAGAAGCTTTCTTT.